What follows are 3 T cell receptor beta chains derived from one specimen sequenced in a study of T-cell reconstitution after alpha-beta-depleted transplantation in children. Unique molecular identifiers were built into the TCRbeta library. Each CDR3 protein is one row after TCRdb ran MiXCR on the PCR reads. The repertoire includes about 640,000 distinct CDR3 sequences, roughly 17% of them detected once, and around 0.96% sits in the top ten. Material: PBMCs from the stem cell graft donor, obtained from the stem cell graft. Receptors were obtained from a human donor who donated a stem cell graft to a child with acute myeloid leukemia.

V usage is TRBV29-1 and J usage is TRBJ2-5; no reliable D call. The germline CDR1 and CDR2 sequences are SQVTM and ANQGSEA. This CDR3 region has 14 residues. V lost 4 bases and J lost 5, with 17 bases in between. DNA of the CDR3: TGCAGCGTTGTCCCTGAATTTCGCCAGGAGACCCAGTACTTC. Amino acids: CSVVPEFRQETQYF.

V and J are TRBV12-3 or TRBV12-4 and TRBJ2-1, with a possible D match to TRBD2 (6 bases). V lost 3 bases and J 5 bases, leaving 14 bases between the germline ends. This CDR3 spans 15 amino acids. The CDR3 reads CASSFRELADNEQFF. Here the CDR3 DNA reads TGTGCCAGCAGTTTCCGCGAACTAGCCGACAATGAGCAGTTCTTC.

There are a few counts of this clonotype. The chain joins TRBV10-3 to TRBJ1-5; D gene ambiguous. Germline-derived CDR1 and CDR2 are ENHRY and SYGVKD. This CDR3 is 12 amino acids long. The germline V and J ends were trimmed by 3 bases and 4 bases, with 4 bases remaining between them. The CDR3 nucleotides are TGTGCCATCAGTGACCAAAATCAGCCCCAGCATTTT. This translates into CAISDQNQPQHF.